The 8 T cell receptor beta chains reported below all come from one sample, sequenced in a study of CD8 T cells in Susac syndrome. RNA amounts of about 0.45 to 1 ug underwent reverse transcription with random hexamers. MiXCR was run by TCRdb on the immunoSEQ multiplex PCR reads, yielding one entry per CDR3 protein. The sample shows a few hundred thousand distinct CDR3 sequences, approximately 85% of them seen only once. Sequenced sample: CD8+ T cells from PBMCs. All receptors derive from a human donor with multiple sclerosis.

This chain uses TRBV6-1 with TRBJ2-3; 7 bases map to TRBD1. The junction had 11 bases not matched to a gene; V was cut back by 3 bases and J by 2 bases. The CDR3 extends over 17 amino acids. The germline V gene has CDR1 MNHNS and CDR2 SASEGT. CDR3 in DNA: TGTGCCAGCAGTGATATCTTCCGGGACAGTGACACAGATACGCAGTATTTT. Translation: CASSDIFRDSDTDTQYF.

The chain's CDR3 is CASRLGSSEQYF. Here the CDR3 DNA reads TGTGCCAGCAGATTGGGGTCTTCCGAGCAGTACTTC. The chain is built from TRBV28 and TRBJ2-7, with D uncertain. CDR1 is MDHEN and CDR2 is SYDVKM in the germline V gene. Trimming took 6 bases from V and 6 from J, leaving 12 bases between them. The CDR3 is 12 residues long.

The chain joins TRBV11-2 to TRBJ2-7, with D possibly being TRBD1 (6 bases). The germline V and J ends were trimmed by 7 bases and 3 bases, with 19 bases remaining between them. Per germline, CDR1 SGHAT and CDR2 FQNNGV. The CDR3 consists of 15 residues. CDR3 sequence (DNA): TGTGCCAGCACCCCGCCCCCAGGGGATTTCTACGAGCAGTACTTC. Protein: CASTPPPGDFYEQYF.

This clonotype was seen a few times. CDR3 in amino acids: CASSLAALAGGRDTQYF. CDR3 coding DNA: TGTGCCAGCAGCTTGGCCGCGCTAGCGGGAGGAAGAGATACGCAGTATTTT. The chain recombines TRBV5-4 with TRBJ2-3; 11 bases fit TRBD2. The CDR3 is 17 residues long. In germline, CDR1 is SGHNT, CDR2 YYREEE (reference sequence). V lost 0 bases to trimming and J lost 5 bases; unmatched junction nucleotides: 8.

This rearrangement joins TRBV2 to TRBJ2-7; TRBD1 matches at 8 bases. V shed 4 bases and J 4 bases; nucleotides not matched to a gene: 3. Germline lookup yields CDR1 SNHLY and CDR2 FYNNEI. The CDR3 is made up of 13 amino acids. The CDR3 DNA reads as TGTGCCAGCAGTGGGGACAGGAGGTACGAGCAGTACTTC. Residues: CASSGDRRYEQYF.

The CDR3 protein is CASSPWGGGANVLTF. CDR3 sequence (DNA): TGTGCCAGCAGTCCCTGGGGGGGTGGGGCCAACGTCCTGACTTTC. J is TRBJ2-6 and V is TRBV28, with TRBD2 identical over 7 bases. Per the germline V gene, CDR1 is MDHEN and CDR2 is SYDVKM. The length of the CDR3 is 15 residues. Trimming at V came to 5 bases and at J to 3 bases, leaving 4 bases not matched to a gene.

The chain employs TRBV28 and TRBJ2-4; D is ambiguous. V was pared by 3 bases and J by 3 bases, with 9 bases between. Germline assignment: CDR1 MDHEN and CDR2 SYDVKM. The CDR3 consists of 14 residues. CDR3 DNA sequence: TGTGCCAGCAGTTTGGGGATTAACAAAAACATTCAGTACTTC. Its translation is CASSLGINKNIQYF.

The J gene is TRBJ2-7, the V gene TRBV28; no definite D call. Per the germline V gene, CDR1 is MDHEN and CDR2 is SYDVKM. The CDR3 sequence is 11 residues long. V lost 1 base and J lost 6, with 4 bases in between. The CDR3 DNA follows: TGTGCCAGCAGTTTATTTCTCGAGCAGTACTTC. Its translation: CASSLFLEQYF.